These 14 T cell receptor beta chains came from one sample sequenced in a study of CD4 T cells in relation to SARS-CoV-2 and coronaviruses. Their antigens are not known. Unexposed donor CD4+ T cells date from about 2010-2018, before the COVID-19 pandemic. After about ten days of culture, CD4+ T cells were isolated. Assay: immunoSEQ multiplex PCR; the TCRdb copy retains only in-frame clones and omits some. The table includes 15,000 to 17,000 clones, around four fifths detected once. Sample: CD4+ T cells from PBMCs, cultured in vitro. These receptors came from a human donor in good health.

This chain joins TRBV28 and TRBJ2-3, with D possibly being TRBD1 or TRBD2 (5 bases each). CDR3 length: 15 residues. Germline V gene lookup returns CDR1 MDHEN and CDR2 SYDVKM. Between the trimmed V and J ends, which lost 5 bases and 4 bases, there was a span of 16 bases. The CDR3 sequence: CASSEPGTPPDTQYF. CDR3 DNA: TGTGCCAGCAGTGAACCCGGGACCCCACCAGATACGCAGTATTTT.

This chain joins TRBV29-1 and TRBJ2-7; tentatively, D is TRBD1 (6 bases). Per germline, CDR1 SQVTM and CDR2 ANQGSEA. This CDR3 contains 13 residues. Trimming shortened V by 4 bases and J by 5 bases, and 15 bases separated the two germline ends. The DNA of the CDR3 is TGCAGCGTTGTTAGGACAGAGAGCGACGAGCAGTACTTC. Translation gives CSVVRTESDEQYF.

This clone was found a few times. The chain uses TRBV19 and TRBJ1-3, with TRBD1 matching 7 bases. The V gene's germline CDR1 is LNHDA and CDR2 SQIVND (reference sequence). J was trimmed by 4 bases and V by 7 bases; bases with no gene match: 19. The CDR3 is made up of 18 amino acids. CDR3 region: CASTLPSDRPGYGNTIYF. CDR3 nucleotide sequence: TGTGCCAGTACCCTTCCCTCGGACAGGCCGGGTTACGGAAACACCATATATTTT.

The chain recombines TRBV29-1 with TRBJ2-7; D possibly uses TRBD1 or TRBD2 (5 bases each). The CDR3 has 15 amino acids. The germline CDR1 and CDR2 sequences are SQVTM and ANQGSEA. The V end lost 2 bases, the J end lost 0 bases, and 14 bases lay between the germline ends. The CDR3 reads CSVEKKGRHSYEQYF. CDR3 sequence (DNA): TGCAGCGTTGAAAAGAAGGGACGACACTCCTACGAGCAGTACTTC.

CDR3 coding DNA: TGTGCCAGCAGCCCGGGACAGGGGTTCGAGAGGCAGTATTTT. Its translation: CASSPGQGFERQYF. V usage is TRBV11-2 and J usage is TRBJ2-3, with 10 bases fitting TRBD1. CDR1 and CDR2 from the germline V gene are SGHAT and FQNNGV. V dropped 5 bases and J dropped 11; count of bases not matched to a gene: 10. The CDR3 spans 14 residues. Complete variable domain (other parts from reference TRBV11-2 and TRBJ2-3): EAGVAQSPRYKIIEKRQSVAFWCNPISGHATLYWYQQILGQGPKLLIQFQNNGVVDDSQLPKDRFSAERLKGVDSTLKIQPAKLEDSAVYLCASSPGQGFERQYFGPGTRLTVL.

The CDR3 region has the DNA TGTGCCAGCTCACCCCCAGGCGGCGAGCAGTACTTC. Amino acid sequence: CASSPPGGEQYF. The J gene is TRBJ2-7, the V gene TRBV18; D uncertain. CDR1 and CDR2 from the germline V gene are KGHSH and LQKENI. CDR3 length: 12 amino acids. Trimming removed 3 bases from V and 6 bases from J, with 9 bases in between.

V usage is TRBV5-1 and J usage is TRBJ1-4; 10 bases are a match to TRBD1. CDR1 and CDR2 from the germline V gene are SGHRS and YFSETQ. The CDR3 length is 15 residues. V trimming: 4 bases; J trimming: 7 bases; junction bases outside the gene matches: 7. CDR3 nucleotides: TGCGCCAGCAGCAAAACCGGGACAGGGGTTGAAAAACTGTTTTTT. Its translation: CASSKTGTGVEKLFF.

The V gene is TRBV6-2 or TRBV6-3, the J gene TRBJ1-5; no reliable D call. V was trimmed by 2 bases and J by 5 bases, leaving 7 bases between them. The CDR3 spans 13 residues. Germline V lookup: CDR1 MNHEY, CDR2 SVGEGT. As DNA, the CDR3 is TGTGCCAGCAGTTACGCAGATTATCAGCCCCAGCATTTT. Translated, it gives CASSYADYQPQHF.

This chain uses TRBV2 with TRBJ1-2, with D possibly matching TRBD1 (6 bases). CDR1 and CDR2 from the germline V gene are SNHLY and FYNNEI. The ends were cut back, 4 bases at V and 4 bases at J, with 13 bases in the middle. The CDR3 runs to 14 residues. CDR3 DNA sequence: TGTGCCAGCAGTGCGGCCGGGACATCCTATGGCTACACCTTC. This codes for CASSAAGTSYGYTF. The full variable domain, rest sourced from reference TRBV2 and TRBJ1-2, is EPEVTQTPSHQVTQMGQEVILRCVPISNHLYFYWYRQILGQKVEFLVSFYNNEISEKSEIFDDQFSVERPDGSNFTLKIRSTKLEDSAMYFCASSAAGTSYGYTFGSGTRLTVV.

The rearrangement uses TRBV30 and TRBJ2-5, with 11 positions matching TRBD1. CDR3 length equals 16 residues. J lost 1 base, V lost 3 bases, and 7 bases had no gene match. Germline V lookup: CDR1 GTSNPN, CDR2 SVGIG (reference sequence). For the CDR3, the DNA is TGTGCCTGGAGCGCCGGGACAGGGGGTATCCAAGAGACCCAGTACTTC. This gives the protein CAWSAGTGGIQETQYF.

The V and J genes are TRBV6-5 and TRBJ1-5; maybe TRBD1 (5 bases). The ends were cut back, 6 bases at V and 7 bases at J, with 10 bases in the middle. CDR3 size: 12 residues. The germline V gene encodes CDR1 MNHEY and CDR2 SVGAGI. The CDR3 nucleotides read TGTGCCAGCAGCCTGGGGGGGCAGCCCCAGCATTTT. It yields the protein CASSLGGQPQHF.

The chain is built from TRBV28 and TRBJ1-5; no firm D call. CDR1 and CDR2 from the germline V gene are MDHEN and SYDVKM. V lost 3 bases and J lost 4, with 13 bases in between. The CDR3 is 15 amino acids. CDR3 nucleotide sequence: TGTGCCAGCAGTTTTGAGGGCTCCTATAATCAGCCCCAGCATTTT. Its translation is CASSFEGSYNQPQHF.

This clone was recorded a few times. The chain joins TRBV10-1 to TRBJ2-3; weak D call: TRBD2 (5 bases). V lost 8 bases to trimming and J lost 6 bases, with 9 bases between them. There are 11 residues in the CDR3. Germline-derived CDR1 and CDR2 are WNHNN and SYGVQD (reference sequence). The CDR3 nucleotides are TGCGCCAGCCGGGGTTCGGATACGCAGTATTTT. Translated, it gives CASRGSDTQYF.

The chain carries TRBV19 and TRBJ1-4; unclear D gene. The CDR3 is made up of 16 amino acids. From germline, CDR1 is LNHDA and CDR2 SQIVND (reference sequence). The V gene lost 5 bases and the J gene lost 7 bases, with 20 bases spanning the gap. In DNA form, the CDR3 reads TGTGCCAGTAGTCCATCGCGACGTAGGTGGGGTGAAAAACTGTTTTTT. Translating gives CASSPSRRRWGEKLFF.